The source of this T cell receptor beta chain is a study of shared clonotypes between healthy human individuals. Findings of the study overall: Estimated richness values were generally larger in naive subsets than in memory subsets. Large depth notwithstanding, sorted-subset sequencing proved incomplete by rarefaction.

Per the authors' pipeline: Filtering differed because ImmunoSEQ produced junction-only sequences that carried no quality scores. Libraries were prepared by immunoSEQ multiplex PCR; TCRdb keeps only in-frame clonotypes and omits some of them. V, J and clone size are taken as reported in that table, and D and trimming were inferred from the DNA itself. The table has some 2,500,000 clones, more than 85% seen once. Participating donors were healthy, HIV-negative adults free of recent acute infections or vaccinations. The trim removed 3 bases at V and 8 bases at J, leaving 12 bases unmatched. Germline V gene data show CDR1 as KGHSH and CDR2 as LQKENI. The CDR3 covers 15 residues. This clone was seen a few times. No antigen is known for it.

The clonotype originates from a man younger than 35 in good health. Some clones in this sample may be carry-over from other donors' samples. The rearrangement joins TRBV18 to TRBJ1-2; 7 positions agree with TRBD1. Sequencing input: naive CD4+ T cells from PBMCs. Subset defined: CD45RA+ positively selected. The CDR3: CASSPMKGQILGYTF. CDR3 in DNA: TGTGCCAGCTCACCGATGAAGGGACAGATCCTGGGCTACACCTTC.